The clone carrying this T cell receptor (beta chain) was counted ten times or more. What it recognizes is unknown. The same CDR3 is also encoded by other DNA sequences in this sample. In the original analysis: The study built a papillary thyroid cancer distant-metastasis classifier from CDR3 differences across clinicopathological groups. Using MiXCR, TCRdb reanalyzed the PCR reads. TCRdb's processing, not the authors', yielded these V and J calls. The sample holds fewer than 8,500 clones, 18% seen once. These data belong to a study of metastatic and nonmetastatic thyroid tumors. Study summary: Repertoires of blood and of tissue (tumor or nodule) from malignant and benign thyroid patients were compared. Study conclusions and caveats: In both blood and tumor samples, TCR beta diversity was reported significantly higher for malignant than benign nodules.

The CDR3 covers 14 residues. Germline V CDR1 and CDR2: MNHEY, SMNVEV (reference sequence). The V gene end was trimmed by 8 bases and the J gene end by 2 bases; junction bases not matched to a gene: 9. All patients were treatment-naive before thyroid surgery. The TCR comes from a male donor with papillary thyroid cancer or a benign thyroid nodule (not recorded which). Some clones in this sample may be carry-over from other donors' samples. The specimen was adjacent normal tissue. This chain links TRBV27 with TRBJ2-7, with 7 bases fitting TRBD2. The CDR3 reads CASGVASGPYEQYF. The CDR3 DNA follows: TGTGCCAGCGGGGTGGCTAGCGGTCCCTACGAGCAGTACTTC.